Listed here are 12 T cell receptor beta chains from one sample, sequenced in a study of CD8 T cells in Susac syndrome. It was with random hexamers that 0.5 to 1 ug RNA was reverse transcribed. TCRdb independently ran MiXCR on the immunoSEQ multiplex PCR reads; one entry per CDR3 protein. The sample yields some 120,000 distinct CDR3 sequences, 80% to 95% seen once. Input material: CD4+ T cells from PBMCs. These receptors were obtained from a human donor in good health.

The chain recombines TRBV5-4 with TRBJ2-7; D possibly uses TRBD1 or TRBD2 (5 bases each). Per the germline V gene, CDR1 is SGHNT and CDR2 is YYREEE (reference sequence). V dropped 4 bases and J dropped 0 bases, with 14 bases sitting between them. The CDR3 totals 15 residues. The CDR3 bases are TGTGCCAGCAGCATTGGGGGAATAGTCTCCTACGAGCAGTACTTC. Its protein product is CASSIGGIVSYEQYF.

The CDR3 loop is CASLIKGTGGLNTEAFF. In DNA form, the CDR3 reads TGCGCCAGCTTAATCAAAGGGACAGGGGGCCTGAACACTGAAGCTTTCTTT. The chain links TRBV23-1 to TRBJ1-1; 12 nucleotides match TRBD1. TRBV23-1 is identified as an open reading frame with a role that is uncertain. CDR3 length: 17 amino acids. V shed 8 bases and J 0 bases; nucleotides not matched to a gene: 10.

CDR3 nucleotides: TGCAGCGTTGAAAGGGGGCGCGGGGAAAAACTGTTTTTT. Its translation is CSVERGRGEKLFF. V and J are TRBV29-1 and TRBJ1-4; 7 bases line up with TRBD1. V shed 2 bases, J shed 8 bases, and the junction held 5 bases outside the gene matches. Germline V gene data show CDR1 as SQVTM and CDR2 as ANQGSEA. This CDR3 comprises 13 residues.

The J gene is TRBJ2-3, the V gene TRBV18; TRBD2 agrees at 9 bases. This CDR3 comprises 15 residues. V dropped 4 bases and J dropped 1; count of bases not matched to a gene: 3. Germline CDR1 is KGHSH and CDR2 is LQKENI. Here the CDR3 DNA reads TGTGCCAGCTCACTGACTAGCGGAGGCACAGATACGCAGTATTTT. This translates into CASSLTSGGTDTQYF. Combining the CDR3 with reference TRBV18 and TRBJ2-3 gives the whole variable domain NAGVMQNPRHLVRRRGQEARLRCSPMKGHSHVYWYRQLPEEGLKFMVYLQKENIIDESGMPKERFSAEFPKEGPSILRIQQVVRGDSAAYFCASSLTSGGTDTQYFGPGTRLTVL.

CDR3 in DNA: TGTGCCAGCAGCCCGCGGTCAGAGCTTCTGAATGGCTACACCTTC. This encodes CASSPRSELLNGYTF. V gene TRBV3-1 combines with J gene TRBJ1-2, with D hard to call. The V and J ends lost 4 bases and 6 bases respectively, with 18 bases between them. Germline V gene lookup returns CDR1 LGHDT and CDR2 YNNKEL (reference sequence). CDR3 size: 15 residues.

The chain couples TRBV12-3 or TRBV12-4 to TRBJ1-4; 7 bases are a match to TRBD1. The CDR3 loop spans 15 amino acids. Trimming cost V 5 bases and J 3 bases; bases outside gene matches: 6. The CDR3 loop is CASSKGGPANEKLFF. The CDR3 DNA is TGTGCCAGCAGTAAAGGGGGCCCAGCTAATGAAAAACTGTTTTTT.

The chain combines TRBV4-1 with TRBJ1-5; D ambiguous. CDR1 and CDR2 (germline): MGHRA, YSYEKL. Trimming cost V 1 base and J 3 bases, with 16 bases left between them. The CDR3 covers 17 residues. CDR3 nucleotide sequence: TGCGCCAGCAGCCAAGCCCCATTCGACATGGACAATCAGCCCCAGCATTTT. This encodes CASSQAPFDMDNQPQHF.

This clonotype came up once. The chain combines TRBV9 with TRBJ2-1; the D gene could be TRBD1 or TRBD2 (6 bases each). Germline V CDR1 and CDR2: SGDLS, YYNGEE. CDR3 size: 16 residues. Trimming took 4 bases from V and 6 from J, leaving 20 bases between them. In DNA form, the CDR3 reads TGTGCCAGCAGCCCAGACCTCGGGGGCCAGGGCAATGAGCAGTTCTTC. Translating gives CASSPDLGGQGNEQFF.

This chain connects TRBV29-1 to TRBJ1-1; D gene ambiguous. Between the trimmed V and J ends, which lost 6 bases and 0 bases, there was a span of 11 bases. This CDR3 is built from 13 residues. Germline V gene data show CDR1 as SQVTM and CDR2 as ANQGSEA. CDR3 in amino acids: CSVQVSLNTEAFF. The DNA for the CDR3 is TGCAGCGTGCAGGTCAGCCTGAACACTGAAGCTTTCTTT. The full variable domain, rest sourced from reference TRBV29-1 and TRBJ1-1, is SAVISQKPSRDICQRGTSLTIQCQVDSQVTMMFWYRQQPGQSLTLIATANQGSEATYESGFVIDKFPISRPNLTFSTLTVSNMSPEDSSIYLCSVQVSLNTEAFFGQGTRLTVV.

The chain couples TRBV29-1 to TRBJ2-7; 9 positions match TRBD1. The germline V gene encodes CDR1 SQVTM and CDR2 ANQGSEA. The J segment lost 2 bases and the V segment lost 6 bases, leaving 5 bases of the junction unmatched. The CDR3 contains 13 residues. CDR3 amino acids: CSVAQGAAYEQYF. CDR3 coding DNA: TGCAGCGTCGCACAGGGGGCCGCCTACGAGCAGTACTTC.

The J gene is TRBJ2-1, the V gene TRBV20-1, with a possible D match to TRBD1 (5 bases). Germline V gene sequence: CDR1 DFQATT, CDR2 SNEGSKA (reference sequence). This CDR3 comprises 12 residues. V dropped 1 base and J dropped 7 bases, with 8 bases sitting between them. This CDR3 is CSARVRENEQFF. The CDR3 DNA is TGCAGTGCTAGAGTCAGGGAAAATGAGCAGTTCTTC.

The J gene is TRBJ2-2, the V gene TRBV9; 8 nucleotides align to TRBD2. The germline CDR1 and CDR2 sequences are SGDLS and YYNGEE. CDR3 length: 16 amino acids. Trimming at V came to 0 bases and at J to 2 bases, leaving 3 bases not matched to a gene. CDR3 in amino acids: CASSVGIAGNTGELFF. For the CDR3, the DNA is TGTGCCAGCAGCGTAGGCATAGCGGGAAACACCGGGGAGCTGTTTTTT.